The entry below gives a single TCR beta chain sequence along with its context. Its binding antigen is unknown. Within one base of it there is no much larger clone, and no base qualities were kept. The patients had resection in Japan or China between 2014 and 2017. Histologic diagnosis of each case was confirmed independently by two lung cancer pathologists on H&E slides. Premalignant or tumor cells were enriched for nucleic acid extraction by macro-dissection performed after pathologic assessment. The AllPrep DNA/RNA FFPE Kit was used to isolate DNA from FFPE tissue. This sample is drawn from a study of immune evolution from preneoplasia to lung adenocarcinoma (dated by TCRdb to about 2021). In the study overall: HLA loss of heterozygosity was found in under 8.5% of AIS, about 16% of MIA and 33% of ADC lesions, and in no AAH lesions. The study profiled immune contexture across lung adenocarcinoma precursors and invasive adenocarcinoma using immune gene expression, TCR sequencing and multiplex immunofluorescence. Resected precursor lesions (AAH, AIS, MIA) and invasive adenocarcinomas were each compared against paired morphologically normal lung tissue. Sample size was based on specimen availability rather than a prior power calculation. The immune data were combined with whole exome sequencing and methylation data from the same cohort of nodules. In total, the cohort included roughly 49 patients with pulmonary nodules, all of whom underwent surgical resection. The TCR sequencing data were obtained from a few dozen patients. The study reported that around 100 samples were used for TCR sequencing. POLYSOLVER was used to infer Class I HLA alleles from exome data, and LOHHLA was used to detect allele-specific HLA loss.

V is pruned by 0 bases and J by 4 bases, leaving 6 bases of the junction without a gene match. The CDR3 measures 15 amino acids from cysteine to phenylalanine. Of the read, only the CDR3 DNA is kept; its 45 bases are in frame from base 1. Via the germline V gene, CDR1 is SGDLS and CDR2 YYNGEE. Using the immunoSEQ hsTCRbeta Kit, TCR beta CDR3 regions were sequenced from DNA. As for how the authors treated the data: The ImmunoSEQ Analyzer was used to analyse the TCR sequencing data. T cell clonality was calculated on productive rearrangements as 1 minus Pielou's evenness. T cell diversity was measured with the inverse Simpson index on productive templates. T cell density was defined as TCR beta template counts normalized to usable DNA, with usable DNA estimated by amplifying and sequencing housekeeping genes. Two-sided Kruskal-Wallis tests were used to compare TCR metrics across histologic stages. Entries here come from immuneACCESS through TCRdb and include only in-frame sequences with V and J called. Some clones fail to appear in such tables; in the studies checked, an unresolved V gene covers under half of the shortfall, and the cause of the remainder is unknown. From that table come the V and J calls and clone size; the DNA was used to work out D and trimming. The sample table contains more than 8,500 clones; only one count was recorded for around 90% of them. The ten top clones hold roughly 2.5% of the sample.

Beyond this particular receptor, the publication reports: Clonality was highest in normal lung, while later-stage lesions appeared to have lower clonality but higher T cell density and diversity. Because all patients were from Japan and China, applicability to Western populations was uncertain. Normal lung had the highest top T cell clone frequencies, which appeared to decline progressively from AAH through AIS, MIA and invasive adenocarcinoma. KRAS-mutant nodules showed the highest T cell clonality compared with EGFR-mutant or double wild-type lesions. The findings reflected association rather than direct causation, and larger cohorts with long-term follow-up and longitudinal biopsies were considered necessary.

The TCR originated in a person aged 70 to 80 with invasive lung adenocarcinoma. Sequenced sample: FFPE invasive lung adenocarcinoma tissue. In the paper's terms, the cell subset or site label means: frankly invasive lung adenocarcinoma (ADC). Here the chain combines TRBV9 and TRBJ2-5; 7 junctional bases match TRBD2. The CDR3 protein is CASSVAPGGRETQYF. The DNA is TGTGCCAGCAGCGTAGCTCCGGGAGGTAGAGAGACCCAGTACTTC.